This paragraph covers one T cell receptor (beta chain) sequence. In the original workflow: The authors estimated nucleated cell counts from reference gene primer amplification. This table comes from immunoSEQ multiplex PCR, and its TCRdb copy is limited to in-frame clones, with some not included. The V and J calls and clone size are taken from that table; D and trimming were inferred from the DNA. The sample gives under 300,000 clones, roughly 89% of which show up once; less than 2% is in the top ten. This sample was taken from a study of blood T cell repertoires in COVID-19. The overall study: Spain, Italy and the United States supplied samples that represented acute and convalescent COVID-19. T cells, B-cell-depleted T cells, or PBMCs supplied cDNA or gDNA.

The V and J ends lost 4 bases and 2 bases, in that order; junction bases with no gene match: 7. The CDR3 is 15 amino acids. The germline gives CDR1 SGHDT, CDR2 YYEEEE. The rearrangement links TRBV5-6 to TRBJ2-7, with 9 positions matching TRBD1. This TCR derives from a woman aged 40-49 years who had recovered from COVID-19. The sequencing sample was made of peripheral blood. CDR3 loop: CASSPTGTGTYEQYF. Written as DNA, the CDR3 is TGTGCCAGCAGCCCCACCGGGACAGGGACCTACGAGCAGTACTTC.